Reported below is one TCR beta chain. This entry comes from a study of blood T cell repertoires in COVID-19. Study background: Donors in the United States, Italy and Spain gave samples during acute or convalescent COVID-19. T cells, B-cell-depleted T cells, or PBMCs supplied cDNA or gDNA.

The CDR3 sequence is 17 residues long. The germline gives CDR1 MNHNY, CDR2 SVGAGI (reference sequence). V lost 5 bases to trimming and J lost 4 bases; unmatched junction nucleotides: 17. The method was immunoSEQ multiplex PCR; TCRdb's version includes in-frame clones alone and lacks a portion of them. Here the sample spans hundreds of thousands of clones, about 90% being singletons. This study enrolled people aged 18 to 89 from around 26 US geographic areas. Allocation to cohorts depended on clinical history reported by the participants. J is TRBJ2-7 and V is TRBV6-6; 7 bases line up with TRBD2. The sample consisted of PBMCs or T cells enriched from blood (not recorded which). The clonotype was recovered from a man in his forties in a cohort exposed to, infected with or recovered from COVID-19 (not recorded which). In DNA, the CDR3 is TGTGCCAGCAGTCGCCCCACATCCGGGACTAACACATACGAGCAGTACTTC. Protein product: CASSRPTSGTNTYEQYF.